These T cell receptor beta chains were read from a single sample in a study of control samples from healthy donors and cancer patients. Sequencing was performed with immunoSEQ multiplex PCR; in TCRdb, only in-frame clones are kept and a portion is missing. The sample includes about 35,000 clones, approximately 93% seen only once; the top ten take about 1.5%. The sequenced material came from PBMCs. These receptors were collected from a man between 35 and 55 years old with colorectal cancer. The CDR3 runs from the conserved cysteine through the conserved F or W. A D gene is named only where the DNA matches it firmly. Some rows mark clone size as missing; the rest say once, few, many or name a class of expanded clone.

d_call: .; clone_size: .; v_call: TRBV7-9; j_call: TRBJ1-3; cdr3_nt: TGTGCCAGCAGCTTAGAGAGGGTCCGGGCCTCTGGAAACACCATATATTTT; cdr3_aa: CASSLERVRASGNTIYF
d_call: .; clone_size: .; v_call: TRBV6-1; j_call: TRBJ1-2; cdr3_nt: TGTGCCAGCAGTGAAACCCCCGACGGATACTATGGCTACACCTTC; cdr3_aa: CASSETPDGYYGYTF
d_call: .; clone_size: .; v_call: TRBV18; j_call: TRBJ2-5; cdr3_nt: TGTGCCAGCTCTACTTGGGGGTCTAGCCAAGAGACCCAGTACTTC; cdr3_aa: CASSTWGSSQETQYF
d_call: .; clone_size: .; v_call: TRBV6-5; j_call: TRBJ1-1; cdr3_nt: TGTGCCAGCAGTTACGCAGGGGACTTGAACACTGAAGCTTTCTTT; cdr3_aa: CASSYAGDLNTEAFF
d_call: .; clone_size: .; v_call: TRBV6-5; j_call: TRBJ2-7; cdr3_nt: TGTGCCAGCAGTTACATCGGCGAGCAGTACTTC; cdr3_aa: CASSYIGEQYF
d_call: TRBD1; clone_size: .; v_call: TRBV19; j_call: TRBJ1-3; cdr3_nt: TGTGCCAGTACCCTCCGGGGACAGGGGCTTCGAAACACCATATATTTT; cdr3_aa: CASTLRGQGLRNTIYF
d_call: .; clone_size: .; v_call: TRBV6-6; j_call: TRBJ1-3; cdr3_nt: TGTGCCAGCAGTTCCGCCCTTTTGGCGGATGTGAACACCATATATTTT; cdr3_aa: CASSSALLADVNTIYF
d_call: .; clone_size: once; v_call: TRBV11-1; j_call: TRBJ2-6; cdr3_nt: TGTGCCAGCAGCTCCAGTAACTCTGGGGCCAACGTCCTGACTTTC; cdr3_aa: CASSSSNSGANVLTF
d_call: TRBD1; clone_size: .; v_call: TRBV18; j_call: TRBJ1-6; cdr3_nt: TGTGCCAGCTCACCAATGTCCGGACAGGGGAACTCACCCCTCCACTTT; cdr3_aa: CASSPMSGQGNSPLHF
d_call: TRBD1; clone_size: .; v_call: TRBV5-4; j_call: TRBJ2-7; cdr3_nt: TGTGCCAGCAGCTTACCGGGACAGCCTCCCTACGAGCAGTACTTC; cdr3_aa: CASSLPGQPPYEQYF
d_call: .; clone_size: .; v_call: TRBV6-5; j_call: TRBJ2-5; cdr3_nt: TGTGCCAGCAGATCTCAGGGGACCCAGTACTTC; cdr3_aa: CASRSQGTQYF
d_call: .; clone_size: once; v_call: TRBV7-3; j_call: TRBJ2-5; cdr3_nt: TGTGCCAGCAGCGAGGCCGGGGGAACACAAGAGACCCAGTACTTC; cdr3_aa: CASSEAGGTQETQYF
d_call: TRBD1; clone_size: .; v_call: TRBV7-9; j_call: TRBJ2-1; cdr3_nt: TGTGCCAGCAGCCAATCCGGGACAGGGCTTGAGCAGTTCTTC; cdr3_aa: CASSQSGTGLEQFF
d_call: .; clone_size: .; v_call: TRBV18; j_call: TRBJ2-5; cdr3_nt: TGTGCCAGCTCTCTTAGAGCATCACAAGAGACCCAGTACTTC; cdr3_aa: CASSLRASQETQYF
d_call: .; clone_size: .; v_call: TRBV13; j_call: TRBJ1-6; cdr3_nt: TGTGCCAGCAGCCCCGGAGGAGTCGGGGTTGGATTCTCCTATAATTCACCCCTCCACTTT; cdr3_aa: CASSPGGVGVGFSYNSPLHF
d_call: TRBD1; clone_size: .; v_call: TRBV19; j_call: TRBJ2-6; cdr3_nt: TGTGCCAGTAGTCTCACAGGGGGCACCGGGGCCAACGTCCTGACTTTC; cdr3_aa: CASSLTGGTGANVLTF
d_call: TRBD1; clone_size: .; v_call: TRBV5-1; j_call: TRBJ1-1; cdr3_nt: TGCGCCAGCAGCTCCGGGACAGAGAGTCCGGGCACTGAAGCTTTCTTT; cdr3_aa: CASSSGTESPGTEAFF
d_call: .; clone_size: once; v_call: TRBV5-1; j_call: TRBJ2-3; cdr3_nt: TGCGCCAGCAGCTTGGCCTTAAGCGGCACAGATACGCAGTATTTT; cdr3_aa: CASSLALSGTDTQYF
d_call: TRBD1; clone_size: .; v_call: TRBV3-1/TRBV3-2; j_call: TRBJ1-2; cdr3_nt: TGTGCCAGCAGCCAACGTGGGACAGTCCTCTCCGGCTACACCTTC; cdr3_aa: CASSQRGTVLSGYTF
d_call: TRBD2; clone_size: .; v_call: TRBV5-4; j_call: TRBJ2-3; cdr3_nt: TGTGCCAGCAGCGCAGGGACTAGCGGGGCTGCAGATACGCAGTATTTT; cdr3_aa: CASSAGTSGAADTQYF
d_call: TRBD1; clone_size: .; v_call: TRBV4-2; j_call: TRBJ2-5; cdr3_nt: TGTGCCAGCAGCCAAGATATCACAGGGGGCGTAGAGACCCAGTACTTC; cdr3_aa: CASSQDITGGVETQYF
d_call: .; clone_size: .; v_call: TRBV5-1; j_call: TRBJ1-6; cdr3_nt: TGCGCCAGCAGCCGACTCCGAGACAGCAATTCACCCCTCCACTTT; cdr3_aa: CASSRLRDSNSPLHF
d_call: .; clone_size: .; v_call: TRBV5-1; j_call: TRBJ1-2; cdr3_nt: TGCGCCAGCCGTAGGACGGGGGATAACTATGGCTACACCTTC; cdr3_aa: CASRRTGDNYGYTF
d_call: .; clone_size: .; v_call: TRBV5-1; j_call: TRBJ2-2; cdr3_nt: TGCGCCAGCAGATTGGCTGGGGGGCGGACCGGGGAGCTGTTTTTT; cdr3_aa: CASRLAGGRTGELFF
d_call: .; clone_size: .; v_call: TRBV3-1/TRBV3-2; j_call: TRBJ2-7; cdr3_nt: TGTGCCAGCAGCCAAGTGATACACGAGCAGTACTTC; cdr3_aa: CASSQVIHEQYF
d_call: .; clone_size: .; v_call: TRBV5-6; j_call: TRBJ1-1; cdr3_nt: TGTGCCAGCAGCTTTTATGTCCTCCCCGGCACTGAAGCTTTCTTT; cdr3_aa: CASSFYVLPGTEAFF
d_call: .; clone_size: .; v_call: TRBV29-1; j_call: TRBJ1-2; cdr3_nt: TGCAGCGTTGGAGATCCCGGGCCAAATGGCTACACCTTC; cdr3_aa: CSVGDPGPNGYTF
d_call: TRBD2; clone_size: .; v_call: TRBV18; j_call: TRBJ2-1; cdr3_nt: TGTGCCAGCTCACCACGATCTAGCGGGGGGTACGGACAGAATGAGCAGTTCTTC; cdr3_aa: CASSPRSSGGYGQNEQFF
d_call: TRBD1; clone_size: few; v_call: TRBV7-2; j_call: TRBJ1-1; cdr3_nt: TGTGCCAGCAGCTCTCGTACTACAGGGGGCAACACTGAAGCTTTCTTT; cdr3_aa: CASSSRTTGGNTEAFF
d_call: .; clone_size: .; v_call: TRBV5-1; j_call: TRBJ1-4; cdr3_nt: TGCGCCAGCAGCGAGTTCGCGGGGACCATTGAAAAACTGTTTTTT; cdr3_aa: CASSEFAGTIEKLFF
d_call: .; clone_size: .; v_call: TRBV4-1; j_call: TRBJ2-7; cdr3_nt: TGCGCCAGCAGCCAGTTAGGGTCCAGGGGTGGGGAGCAGTACTTC; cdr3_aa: CASSQLGSRGGEQYF
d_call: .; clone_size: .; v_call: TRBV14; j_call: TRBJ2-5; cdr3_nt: TGTGCCAGCAGCCAAGATAGGGGGTCGGGTGAGACCCAGTACTTC; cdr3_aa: CASSQDRGSGETQYF
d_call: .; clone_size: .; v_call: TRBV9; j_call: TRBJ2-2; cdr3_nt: TGTGCCAGCAGCGTAGCAGGGCAAGATAACACCGGGGAGCTGTTTTTT; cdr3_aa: CASSVAGQDNTGELFF
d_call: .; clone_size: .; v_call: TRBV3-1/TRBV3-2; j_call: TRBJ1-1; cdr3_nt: TGTGCCAGCAGCCAAACTGGTCGCAGAACGAACACTGAAGCTTTCTTT; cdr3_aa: CASSQTGRRTNTEAFF
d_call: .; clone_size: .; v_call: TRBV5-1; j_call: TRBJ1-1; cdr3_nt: TGCGCCAGCAGCTTGCGGGCGGGGGGGCCGAATGGAGCTTTCTTT; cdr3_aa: CASSLRAGGPNGAFF
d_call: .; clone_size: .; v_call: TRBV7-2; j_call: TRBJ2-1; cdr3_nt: TGTGCCAGCAGCTTAGCGGGGGGAACCTACAATGAGCAGTTCTTC; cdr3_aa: CASSLAGGTYNEQFF
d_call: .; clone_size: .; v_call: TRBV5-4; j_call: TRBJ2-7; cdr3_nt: TGTGCCAGCAGCTCAACTAGCACCTCCTACGAGCAGTACTTC; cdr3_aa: CASSSTSTSYEQYF
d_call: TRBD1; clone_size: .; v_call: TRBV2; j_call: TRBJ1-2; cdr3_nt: TGTGCCAGCAGTTCTTCTGGACAGGTAGTAAACTATGGCTACACCTTC; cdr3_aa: CASSSSGQVVNYGYTF
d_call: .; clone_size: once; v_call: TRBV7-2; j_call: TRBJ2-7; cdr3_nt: TGTGCCAGCAGCTTAGCCGTTGTGGGGAACGAGCAGTACTTC; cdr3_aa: CASSLAVVGNEQYF
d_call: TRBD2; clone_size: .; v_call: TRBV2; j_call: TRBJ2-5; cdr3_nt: TGTGCCAGCAGTGAAGCGGGCAGCGGGGGAAAAGAGACCCAGTACTTC; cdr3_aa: CASSEAGSGGKETQYF
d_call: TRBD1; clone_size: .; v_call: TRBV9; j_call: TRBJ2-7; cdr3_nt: TGTGCCAGCAGCGTAGCGGCAGGGGGCTCCTACGAGCAGTACTTC; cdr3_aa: CASSVAAGGSYEQYF
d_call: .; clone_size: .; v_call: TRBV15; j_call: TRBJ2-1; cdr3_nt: TGTGCCACCAGCAGAGGGCGAGGGACGACCTCCTACAATGAGCAGTTCTTC; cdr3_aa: CATSRGRGTTSYNEQFF
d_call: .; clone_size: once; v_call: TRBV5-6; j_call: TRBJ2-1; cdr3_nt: TGTGCCAGCAGCTTGGAGTTGAGCAGGTCGGGAAATGAGCAGTTCTTC; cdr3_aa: CASSLELSRSGNEQFF
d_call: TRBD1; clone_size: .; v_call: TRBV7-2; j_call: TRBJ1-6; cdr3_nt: TGTGCCAGCAGCTTAAGGGACAGGGGGGGTTCACCCCTCCACTTT; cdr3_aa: CASSLRDRGGSPLHF
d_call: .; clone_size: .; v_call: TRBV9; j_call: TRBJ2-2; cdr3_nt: TGTGCCAGCAGCGTAGAGGGCTACCCGAACACCGGGGAGCTGTTTTTT; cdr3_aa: CASSVEGYPNTGELFF
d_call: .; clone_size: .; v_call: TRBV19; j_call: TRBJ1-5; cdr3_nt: TGTGCCAGTAGTATGGGGGGGGGCGGCAATCAGCCCCAGCATTTT; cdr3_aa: CASSMGGGGNQPQHF
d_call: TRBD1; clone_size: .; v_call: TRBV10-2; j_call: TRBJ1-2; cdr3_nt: TGCGCCAGCAGGCAGGGGGGCTCCCTCTATGGCTACACCTTC; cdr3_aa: CASRQGGSLYGYTF
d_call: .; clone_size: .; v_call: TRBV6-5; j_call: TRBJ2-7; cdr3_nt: TGTGCCAGCAGTTCCCCAGGGATCAGCGAGCAGTACTTC; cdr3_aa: CASSSPGISEQYF
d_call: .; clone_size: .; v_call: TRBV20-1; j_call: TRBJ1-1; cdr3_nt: TGCAGTGCTAGGCGGAACACTGAAGCTTTCTTT; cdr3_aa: CSARRNTEAFF
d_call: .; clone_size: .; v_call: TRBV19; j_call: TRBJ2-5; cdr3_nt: TGTGCCAGTAGAGCGGATCGAGTCGCCCAAGAGACCCAGTACTTC; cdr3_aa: CASRADRVAQETQYF
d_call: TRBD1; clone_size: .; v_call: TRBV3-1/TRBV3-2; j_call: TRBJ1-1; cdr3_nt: TGTGCCAGCAATTACAGGGGTTATGGCACTGAAGCTTTCTTT; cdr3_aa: CASNYRGYGTEAFF